This T cell receptor (beta chain) was sequenced for a study of T cells expressing NK-cell markers. Background on the study: Sorted CD3+CD56+NKG2C+, CD3+CD56+NKG2C- and CD3+CD56-NKG2C+ T cells supplied TCR beta repertoires. Findings and caveats of the study: Uncertainty persisted over the HCMV specificity of expanded NKG2C+ T cell clones. Also leading the CD3+CD56-NKG2C+ fraction in a handful of donors were these clonotypes.

TCRdb re-called the 5' RACE reads, yielding one record per CDR3 amino acid sequence without DNA. Recorded for this sample: more than 400,000 distinct CDR3 sequences. As regards this clonotype: Its antigen is undetermined.

The CDR3 is made up of 12 amino acids. Germline CDR1 and CDR2: LNHDA and SQIVND (reference sequence). This receptor was identified in a woman between 18 and 70 years old in good health. The material sequenced was blood T cells: a sorted CD56 or NKG2C T cell subset, CD4+ or CD8+ T cells, or bulk PBMC T cells (not recorded which). The genes are TRBV19 and TRBJ2-3. The CDR3 protein is CASSMYTDTQYF.